Below are 20 T cell receptor beta chains sequenced from a single sample in a study of T cell responses to AZD1222 COVID-19 vaccine. TCRdb keeps only in-frame clones here, not all; method: immunoSEQ multiplex PCR. The data show over 100,000 clones, about 91% seen once. The sequences come from peripheral blood, collected on day 0 of AZD1222 vaccination. These receptor sequences come from an adult in good health.

The V gene is TRBV9, the J gene TRBJ2-7, with a possible D match to TRBD1 (5 bases). The length of the CDR3 is 15 residues. Trimming removed 4 bases at V and 3 bases at J, with 17 bases between. CDR1 and CDR2 (germline): SGDLS, YYNGEE. CDR3 sequence: CASSPTYERGYEQYF. The CDR3 DNA reads as TGTGCCAGCAGCCCGACGTATGAAAGGGGCTACGAGCAGTACTTC.

CDR3 in amino acids: CASTTGSSGNTIYF. CDR3 DNA sequence: TGTGCCAGCACTACAGGGTCCTCTGGAAACACCATATATTTT. V and J are TRBV6-5 and TRBJ1-3, with a possible D match to TRBD1 (6 bases). The CDR3 is made up of 14 amino acids. V lost 7 bases to trimming and J lost 0 bases, with 10 bases between them. Germline V gives CDR1 MNHEY, CDR2 SVGAGI.

A single count supports this clone. The V gene is TRBV15, the J gene TRBJ2-6; no clear D. Deletions cut 0 bases from V and 2 bases from J, with 17 bases between. CDR1 and CDR2 (germline): LNHNV, YYDKDF (reference sequence). This CDR3 has 19 residues. The CDR3 DNA sequence: TGTGCCACCAGCAGAGATCTTTTCCACCTCGAACCTGGGGCCAACGTCCTGACTTTC. Translated: CATSRDLFHLEPGANVLTF.

The V gene is TRBV5-1, the J gene TRBJ1-3; D is ambiguous. The CDR3 consists of 17 residues. Per the germline V gene, CDR1 is SGHRS and CDR2 is YFSETQ. V lost 1 base, J lost 0 bases, and 14 bases lay in between. CDR3 residues: CASSLSGAPFSGNTIYF. CDR3 bases: TGCGCCAGCAGCTTGAGCGGAGCCCCCTTCTCTGGAAACACCATATATTTT.

The rearrangement joins TRBV6-5 to TRBJ1-1; possible D gene TRBD1, 6 bases. Germline CDR1 MNHEY, CDR2 SVGAGI. Deletions cut 5 bases from V and 0 bases from J, with 7 bases between. This CDR3 region has 13 residues. The CDR3 sequence: CASSQGMNTEAFF. The CDR3, as DNA: TGTGCCAGCAGTCAGGGGATGAACACTGAAGCTTTCTTT.

V gene TRBV7-8 combines with J gene TRBJ2-1, with D possibly being TRBD2 (6 bases). The CDR3 loop spans 17 amino acids. V was clipped by 0 bases and J by 6 bases, with 18 bases between them. Germline V CDR1 and CDR2: SGHVS, FQNEAQ. The CDR3 region is CASSLAVWTTGVNEQFF. CDR3 coding DNA: TGTGCCAGCAGCTTAGCGGTATGGACTACCGGGGTCAATGAGCAGTTCTTC.

The CDR3 DNA reads TGCAGTGCTAGTACTAGCGGGGGCTACAATGAGCAGTTCTTC. Protein product: CSASTSGGYNEQFF. The chain combines TRBV20-1 with TRBJ2-1; 11 bases line up with TRBD2. Germline CDR1 and CDR2: DFQATT and SNEGSKA (reference sequence). J gave up 3 bases and V 3 bases, and 1 base lay outside the gene matches. This CDR3 comprises 14 residues.

The rearrangement uses TRBV12-3 or TRBV12-4 and TRBJ1-2, with TRBD1 identical over 10 bases. Trimming cost V 6 bases and J 6 bases; bases outside gene matches: 1. The CDR3 length is 12 residues. The CDR3, as DNA: TGTGCCAGCAGGGGGACAGGGGATGGCTACACCTTC. Translated, it gives CASRGTGDGYTF.

The V and J genes are TRBV6-1 and TRBJ2-1; D gene ambiguous. Between the trimmed V and J ends, which lost 3 bases and 10 bases, there was a span of 7 bases. The CDR3 length is 11 residues. Germline CDR1 and CDR2: MNHNS and SASEGT. The chain's CDR3 is CASSELREQFF. CDR3 DNA: TGTGCCAGCAGTGAGTTACGGGAGCAGTTCTTC.

The J gene is TRBJ1-1, the V gene TRBV30, with 7 bases fitting TRBD1. This CDR3 contains 16 residues. Trimming at V came to 4 bases and at J to 0 bases, leaving 11 bases not matched to a gene. The germline V gene has CDR1 GTSNPN and CDR2 SVGIG (reference sequence). CDR3 in DNA: TGTGCCTGGATGACGCCGACAGGGCTTATGAACACTGAAGCTTTCTTT. It specifies CAWMTPTGLMNTEAFF.

V usage is TRBV16 and J usage is TRBJ1-5, with 8 bases aligning to TRBD1. From germline, CDR1 is KGHSY and CDR2 FQNENV. The CDR3 is 13 residues long. V dropped 7 bases and J dropped 7; count of bases not matched to a gene: 6. The CDR3 nucleotides read TGTGCCAGCACCCAGGGGGCTTCCCAGCCCCAGCATTTT. It codes for CASTQGASQPQHF.

The chain couples TRBV7-8 to TRBJ1-6; D gene unclear. The CDR3 has 14 amino acids. The germline gives CDR1 SGHVS, CDR2 FQNEAQ. V shed 5 bases and J shed 11 bases, with 16 bases lying between them. The CDR3 region is CASSPPGWAAPLHF. The CDR3 bases are TGTGCCAGCAGCCCACCGGGGTGGGCCGCACCCCTCCACTTT.

This clone was counted a single time. The chain couples TRBV5-1 to TRBJ2-5; weak D call: TRBD1 (5 bases). CDR1 is SGHRS, CDR2 YFSETQ, per germline. Between the trimmed V and J ends, which lost 5 bases and 1 base, there was a span of 12 bases. The CDR3 runs to 14 residues. This chain's CDR3 is CASSSGAVQETQYF. The CDR3 region has the DNA TGCGCCAGCAGTAGTGGGGCGGTCCAAGAGACCCAGTACTTC.

The rearrangement links TRBV3-1 (or the pseudogene TRBV3-2) to TRBJ1-1, with D tentatively TRBD1 (5 bases). Per germline, CDR1 LGHDT and CDR2 YNNKEL (reference sequence). Trimming cost V 1 base and J 10 bases, with 13 bases left between them. CDR3 length: 13 amino acids. CDR3 in amino acids: CASSQAGPRGAFF. DNA of the CDR3: TGTGCCAGCAGCCAAGCGGGGCCCCGGGGAGCTTTCTTT.

This chain uses TRBV9 with TRBJ1-1, with TRBD1 matching 9 bases. Germline CDR1 and CDR2: SGDLS and YYNGEE. The ends lost 0 bases at V and 5 bases at J; junction bases unmatched: 2. The CDR3 totals 14 residues. DNA of the CDR3: TGTGCCAGCAGCGTAGCCGGGACAGGGACTGAAGCTTTCTTT. Translation gives CASSVAGTGTEAFF. The entire variable domain, with the rest obtained from reference TRBV9 and TRBJ1-1, is as follows: DSGVTQTPKHLITATGQRVTLRCSPRSGDLSVYWYQQSLDQGLQFLIQYYNGEERAKGNILERFSAQQFPDLHSELNLSSLELGDSALYFCASSVAGTGTEAFFGQGTRLTVV.

J is TRBJ1-1 and V is TRBV29-1; 9 bases map to TRBD1. The germline V gene encodes CDR1 SQVTM and CDR2 ANQGSEA. The CDR3 spans 14 residues. Trimming cost V 4 bases and J 10 bases; bases outside gene matches: 13. The DNA of the CDR3 is TGCAGCGTTGGGGGGGACAGGGTAGGTCGTGGAGCTTTCTTT. Amino acids: CSVGGDRVGRGAFF.

The chain has TRBV19 and TRBJ1-3; 7 nucleotides line up with TRBD1. Germline CDR1 is LNHDA and CDR2 is SQIVND (reference sequence). With 6 bases clipped from V and 4 bases from J, the junction kept 9 bases outside the gene matches. The CDR3 runs 15 residues. CDR3 nucleotides: TGTGCCAGTAGCCTGCCCGGGACAGCCGGAAACACCATATATTTT. Its protein is CASSLPGTAGNTIYF.

The V and J genes are TRBV7-2 and TRBJ1-5; maybe TRBD1 (6 bases). There are 14 residues in the CDR3. V was trimmed by 1 base and J by 6 bases, leaving 10 bases between them. Germline-derived CDR1 and CDR2 are SGHTA and FQGNSA. The CDR3 DNA is TGTGCCAGCAGCTTAGAGGGGGGTGGTCAGCCCCAGCATTTT. Protein product: CASSLEGGGQPQHF.

The V call is TRBV7-2, the J call TRBJ1-4, with 8 bases identical to TRBD1. CDR3 length: 14 amino acids. Germline CDR1 and CDR2: SGHTA and FQGNSA. Trimming at V came to 5 bases and at J to 8 bases, leaving 7 bases not matched to a gene. CDR3 region: CASSPRTGREKLFF. CDR3 bases: TGTGCCAGCAGCCCACGGACAGGGCGGGAAAAACTGTTTTTT.

V and J are TRBV6-2 or TRBV6-3 and TRBJ1-2; 8 nucleotides match TRBD1. Losses at the gene ends were 5 bases for V and 4 bases for J; bases not matched to a gene: 6. Germline CDR1 MNHEY, CDR2 SVGEGT. The CDR3 is 14 amino acids. The CDR3 nucleotides read TGTGCCAGCAGTGACGGACAGGGATTCTATGGCTACACCTTC. It translates to CASSDGQGFYGYTF.